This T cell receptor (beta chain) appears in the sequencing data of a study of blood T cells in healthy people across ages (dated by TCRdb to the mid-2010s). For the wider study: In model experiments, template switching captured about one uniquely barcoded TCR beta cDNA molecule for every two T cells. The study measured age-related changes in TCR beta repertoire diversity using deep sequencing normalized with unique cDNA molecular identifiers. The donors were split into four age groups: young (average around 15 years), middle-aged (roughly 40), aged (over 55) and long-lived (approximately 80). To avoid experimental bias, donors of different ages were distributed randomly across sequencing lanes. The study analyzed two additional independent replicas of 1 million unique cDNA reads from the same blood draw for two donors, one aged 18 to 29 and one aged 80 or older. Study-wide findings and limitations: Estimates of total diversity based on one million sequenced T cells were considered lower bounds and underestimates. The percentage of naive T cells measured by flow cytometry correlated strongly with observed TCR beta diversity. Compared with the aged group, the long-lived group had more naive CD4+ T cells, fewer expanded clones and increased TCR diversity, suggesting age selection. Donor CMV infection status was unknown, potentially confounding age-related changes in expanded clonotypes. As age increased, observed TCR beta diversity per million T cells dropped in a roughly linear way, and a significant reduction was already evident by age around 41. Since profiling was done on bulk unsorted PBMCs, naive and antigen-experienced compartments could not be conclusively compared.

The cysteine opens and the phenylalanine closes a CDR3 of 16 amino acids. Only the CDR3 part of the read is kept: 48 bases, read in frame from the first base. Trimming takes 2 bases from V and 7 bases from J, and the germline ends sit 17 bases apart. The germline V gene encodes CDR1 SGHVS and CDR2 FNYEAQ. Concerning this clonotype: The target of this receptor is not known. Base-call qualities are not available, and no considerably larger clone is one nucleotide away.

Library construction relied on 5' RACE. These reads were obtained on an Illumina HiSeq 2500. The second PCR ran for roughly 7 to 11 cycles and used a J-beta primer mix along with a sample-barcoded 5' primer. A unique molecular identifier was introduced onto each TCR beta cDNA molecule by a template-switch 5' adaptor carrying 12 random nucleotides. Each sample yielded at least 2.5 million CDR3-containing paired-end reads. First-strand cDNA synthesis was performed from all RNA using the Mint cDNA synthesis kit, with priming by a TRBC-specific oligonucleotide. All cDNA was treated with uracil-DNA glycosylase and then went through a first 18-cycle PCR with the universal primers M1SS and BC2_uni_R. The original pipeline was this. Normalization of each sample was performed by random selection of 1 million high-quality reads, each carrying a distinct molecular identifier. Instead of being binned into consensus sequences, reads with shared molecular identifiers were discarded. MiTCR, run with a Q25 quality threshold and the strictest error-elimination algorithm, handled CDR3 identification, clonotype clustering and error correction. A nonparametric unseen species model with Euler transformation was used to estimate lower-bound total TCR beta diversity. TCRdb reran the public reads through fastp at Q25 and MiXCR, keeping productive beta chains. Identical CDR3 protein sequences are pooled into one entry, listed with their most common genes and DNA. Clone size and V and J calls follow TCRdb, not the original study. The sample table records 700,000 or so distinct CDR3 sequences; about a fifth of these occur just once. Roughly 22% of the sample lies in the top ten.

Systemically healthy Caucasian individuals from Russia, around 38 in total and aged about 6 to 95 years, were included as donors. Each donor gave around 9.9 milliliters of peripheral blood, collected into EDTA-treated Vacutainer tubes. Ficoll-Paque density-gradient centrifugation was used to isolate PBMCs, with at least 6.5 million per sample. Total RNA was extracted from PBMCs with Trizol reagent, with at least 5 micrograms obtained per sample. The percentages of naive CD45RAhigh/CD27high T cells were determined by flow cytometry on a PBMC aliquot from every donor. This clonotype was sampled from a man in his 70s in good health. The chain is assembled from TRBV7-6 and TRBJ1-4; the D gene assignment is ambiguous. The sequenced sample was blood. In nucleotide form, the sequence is TGTGCCAGCAGCTTAAAGGGATTGCAACTAATTGAAAAACTGTTTTTT. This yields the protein CASSLKGLQLIEKLFF.